Shown below are 17 T cell receptor beta chains from a single sample sequenced in a study of T cells in Graves' hyperthyroidism and ophthalmopathy. From RNA transcripts, TCR beta CDR3 regions were amplified. HTBI primers were employed in a first-round RT-PCR of the TCR CDR3. TCRdb reprocessed the multiplex PCR reads via MiXCR and lists one record per CDR3 protein. This table holds 600,000 to 900,000 distinct CDR3 sequences, roughly 17% found once. The material sequenced was blood. The receptors stem from a man aged 18 to 29 with Graves' hyperthyroidism.

This chain connects TRBV11-2 to TRBJ2-1; 8 bases match TRBD2. CDR3 length equals 16 residues. CDR1 and CDR2 (germline): SGHAT, FQNNGV. After removal of 7 bases from V and 2 bases from J, the junction contained 10 bases not matched to a gene. CDR3 in amino acids: CASNPGGSGAYNEQFF. The CDR3 bases are TGTGCCAGCAACCCTGGGGGTAGCGGGGCCTACAATGAGCAGTTCTTC.

This clonotype was observed at least ten times. The chain uses TRBV28 and TRBJ2-7; the D is unclear. CDR1 and CDR2 (germline): MDHEN, SYDVKM. The length of the CDR3 is 19 residues. Trimming took off 7 bases at V and 1 base at J, with 29 bases between the two ends. The CDR3 reads CASIPLLVGPDLYSYEQYF. The CDR3 coding sequence is TGTGCCAGCATCCCCCTACTTGTCGGACCAGATCTTTATTCCTACGAGCAGTACTTC.

The chain links TRBV9 to TRBJ2-7; TRBD1 matches 11 bases. With V trimmed by 3 bases and J by 4 bases, 3 bases remained unmatched. Per the germline V gene, CDR1 is SGDLS and CDR2 is YYNGEE. The CDR3 is 14 residues long. The CDR3: CASSGGDRGYEQYF. The CDR3 region has the DNA TGTGCCAGCAGCGGCGGGGACAGGGGGTACGAGCAGTACTTC.

The gene calls are TRBV18 and TRBJ2-7; TRBD2 agrees at 8 bases. The CDR3 covers 19 residues. J lost 1 base, V lost 0 bases, and 14 bases had no gene match. Per the germline V gene, CDR1 is KGHSH and CDR2 is LQKENI. The DNA of the CDR3 is TGTGCCAGCTCACCACCAACCGCCCGGACTAGCCAGGATTCCTACGAGCAGTACTTC. Translated: CASSPPTARTSQDSYEQYF.

This clonotype was observed at least ten times. The V gene is TRBV7-9, the J gene TRBJ2-7; 10 nucleotides match TRBD2. Germline V gives CDR1 SEHNR, CDR2 FQNEAQ (reference sequence). The CDR3 spans 16 residues. V shed 10 bases and J 1 base; nucleotides not matched to a gene: 13. In nucleotides, the CDR3 is TGTGCCACCATCGGGGCTAGCGGGAGTGTTTCCTACGAGCAGTACTTC. As protein: CATIGASGSVSYEQYF. The full variable domain, in which reference TRBV7-9 and TRBJ2-7 provide the parts outside the CDR3, is DTGVSQNPRHKITKRGQNVTFRCDPISEHNRLYWYRQTLGQGPEFLTYFQNEAQLEKSRLLSDRFSAERPKGSFSTLEIQRTEQGDSAMYLCATIGASGSVSYEQYFGPGTRLTVT.

This clonotype was counted between two and nine times. The rearrangement joins TRBV6-1 to TRBJ2-1; 9 bases map to TRBD1. This CDR3 comprises 16 residues. Germline values: CDR1 MNHNS, CDR2 SASEGT. With 8 bases clipped from V and 3 bases from J, the junction kept 11 bases outside the gene matches. The chain's CDR3 is CASSYRGLGNYNEQFF. DNA of the CDR3: TGTGCCAGCTCTTACAGGGGGCTCGGTAACTACAATGAGCAGTTCTTC.

This clonotype was seen repeatedly, ten times or more. This rearrangement joins TRBV6-1 to TRBJ2-3, with no clear D. This CDR3 has 15 amino acids. Germline values: CDR1 MNHNS, CDR2 SASEGT. V lost 2 bases, J lost 2 bases, and 11 bases lay in between. CDR3 in DNA: TGTGCCAGCAGTGAAATAAACCCTATCACAGATACGCAGTATTTT. Amino acid sequence: CASSEINPITDTQYF.

This clonotype was recorded a few times. This chain uses TRBV6-2 or TRBV6-3 with TRBJ1-3, with D perhaps TRBD1 (6 bases). From germline, CDR1 is MNHEY and CDR2 SVGEGT. The CDR3 contains 17 residues. V was shortened by 2 bases and J by 0 bases, with 14 bases between the two germline ends. CDR3 coding DNA: TGTGCCAGCAGTTACCAGGGAACAGGGATCTCTGGAAACACCATATATTTT. Protein product: CASSYQGTGISGNTIYF.

Many counts were recorded for this clonotype. The chain uses TRBV28 and TRBJ2-1, with D perhaps given as TRBD1 or TRBD2 (6 bases each). Germline CDR1 MDHEN, CDR2 SYDVKM. The CDR3 totals 14 residues. The ends were cut back, 11 bases at V and 7 bases at J, with 21 bases in the middle. The CDR3 protein is CAALDRGLGNEQFF. The CDR3 DNA follows: TGTGCCGCCCTCGACCGGGGGCTAGGGAATGAGCAGTTCTTC.

This chain links TRBV29-1 with TRBJ1-1; TRBD1 might be the D (6 bases). Trimming removed 6 bases from V and 10 bases from J, with 21 bases in between. Germline V gene data show CDR1 as SQVTM and CDR2 as ANQGSEA. The CDR3 totals 13 residues. The CDR3 nucleotides are TGCAGCGTCCTAAGGGGGGGGCCAGGGAGAGCTTTCTTT. Amino acids: CSVLRGGPGRAFF.

The chain carries TRBV20-1 and TRBJ1-5; no definite D call. The CDR3 length is 14 residues. Germline V gene data show CDR1 as DFQATT and CDR2 as SNEGSKA (reference sequence). Trimming removed 3 bases at V and 3 bases at J, with 12 bases between. The CDR3 is CSASQARANQPQHF. Written as DNA, the CDR3 is TGCAGTGCTAGTCAGGCGCGCGCCAATCAGCCCCAGCATTTT.

The chain uses TRBV10-3 and TRBJ2-7, with D maybe TRBD1 (5 bases). The V gene's germline CDR1 is ENHRY and CDR2 SYGVKD. CDR3 length: 12 amino acids. Trimming stripped 7 bases from V and 7 bases from J, with 14 bases between. The DNA for the CDR3 is TGTGCCATCAATCACCCAGGGCGGGAGCAGTACTTC. The encoded protein is CAINHPGREQYF.

A single count supports this clonotype. The gene calls are TRBV15 and TRBJ2-1, with a tentative D call TRBD1 (5 bases). In germline, CDR1 is LNHNV, CDR2 YYDKDF (reference sequence). CDR3 length equals 15 residues. V shed 3 bases and J shed 0 bases, with 9 bases lying between them. The DNA for the CDR3 is TGTGCCACCAGCAGGGACATGGGCTCCTACAATGAGCAGTTCTTC. This gives the protein CATSRDMGSYNEQFF. The entire variable domain, with the rest obtained from reference TRBV15 and TRBJ2-1, is as follows: DAMVIQNPRYQVTQFGKPVTLSCSQTLNHNVMYWYQQKSSQAPKLLFHYYDKDFNNEADTPDNFQSRRPNTSFCFLDIRSPGLGDTAMYLCATSRDMGSYNEQFFGPGTRLTVL.

Worth noting for this clonotype: A much larger clonotype is one base distant, so this may be a read error. V gene TRBV27 combines with J gene TRBJ2-3; D may be TRBD2 (6 bases). The CDR3 length is 16 residues. Per the germline V gene, CDR1 is MNHEY and CDR2 is SMNVEV (reference sequence). Trimming took off 7 bases at V and 4 bases at J, with 21 bases between the two ends. The CDR3 loop reads CASISVIADWADTQYF. The CDR3 coding sequence is TGTGCCAGCATTTCGGTGATAGCGGACTGGGCAGATACGCAGTATTTT.

This clonotype was recorded a few times. The chain carries TRBV20-1 and TRBJ2-1; no firm D call. This CDR3 is built from 11 residues. V gave up 2 bases and J gave up 6 bases, with 5 bases separating them. Germline V CDR1 and CDR2: DFQATT, SNEGSKA (reference sequence). The CDR3 nucleotides are TGCAGTGCTAGATATAGCAATGAGCAGTTCTTC. It translates to CSARYSNEQFF.

This clonotype was observed a handful of times. J is TRBJ2-1 and V is TRBV3-1, with TRBD2 matching over 8 bases. Germline V gives CDR1 LGHDT, CDR2 YNNKEL (reference sequence). The CDR3 totals 15 residues. V was pared by 11 bases and J by 0 bases, with 9 bases of the junction left unmatched. As DNA, the CDR3 is TGTGCCTCTCGGGAGGGGTCTCTCTCCTACAATGAGCAGTTCTTC. Its translation: CASREGSLSYNEQFF.

The chain joins TRBV28 to TRBJ2-1; 10 bases align to TRBD2. This CDR3 region has 16 residues. Germline V gene data show CDR1 as MDHEN and CDR2 as SYDVKM. With V trimmed by 7 bases and J by 2 bases, 8 bases remained unmatched. CDR3 in DNA: TGTGCCAGCAAAACACCCGGACTAGCGGCCTACAATGAGCAGTTCTTC. Its translation: CASKTPGLAAYNEQFF.